This T cell receptor (beta chain) was recovered during a study of CXCR3-negative and CXCR3-positive naive CD8 T cells. At the level of the study: The total count of TRB reads reached about 135 million, and each library contributed about 1.5 +/- 0.3 million. Broader study findings: Naive cells with CXCR3 showed TRB CDR3s that were more hydrophobic than those in CXCR3-negative naive cells. In naive cells, CXCR3-negative and CXCR3-positive subsets had similar TRBV-TRBJ usage; memory cells differed. Diversity ran similarly high across both naive subsets but far lower in memory CD8+ cells.

Per the germline V gene, CDR1 is SGHTA and CDR2 is FQGNSA. CDR3 length: 14 residues. Cells classed as naive CD8+ T cells were CD45RO-CCR7+CD27+CD95-. The study made its TRB cDNA libraries by 5' RACE, adding UMI labels. TCRdb reprocessed the 5' RACE reads, keeping one entry per CDR3 protein, no DNA. The sample is made up of under 150,000 distinct CDR3 sequences, and the top ten hold 0.5% to 0.7% of it. In the case of this clonotype: What it binds is not known.

The chain combines TRBV7-2 with TRBJ1-2; TCRdb returns TRBD1, unconfirmable since there is no DNA. The sample was naive CXCR3+ CD8+ T cells from blood. The subset: CD45RO-CCR7+CD27+CD95- naive CD8+ T cells expressing CXCR3 (TNR3+). The TCR was taken from a human donor in good health. Some clones in this sample may be carry-over from other donors' samples. CDR3 in amino acids: CASSLPRTPYGYTF.